These 25 T cell receptor beta chains were all obtained from the same sample, sequenced in a study of blood T cell repertoires in COVID-19. Clones were sequenced by immunoSEQ multiplex PCR, and TCRdb holds only the in-frame ones, with some missing. The repertoire holds over 120,000 clones, roughly 81% seen once, with roughly 2.7% in the top ten. The specimen sequenced was peripheral blood. The source of these receptors is a human donor with acute or convalescent COVID-19. The donor label of this sample is uncertain.

The rearrangement uses TRBV7-3 and TRBJ2-7, with 9 bases aligning to TRBD2. Trimming removed 2 bases from V and 5 bases from J; junction bases left unmatched: 1. CDR3 size: 13 residues. Germline V gene sequence: CDR1 SGHTA, CDR2 FQGTGA. CDR3 region: CASSLLAGNEQYF. The CDR3 region has the DNA TGTGCCAGCAGCTTACTAGCGGGGAACGAGCAGTACTTC.

J is TRBJ2-5 and V is TRBV4-3; weak D call: TRBD1 (5 bases). This CDR3 spans 16 amino acids. V was clipped by 1 base and J by 0 bases, with 12 bases between them. The germline V gene has CDR1 LGHNA and CDR2 YSLEER. Written as DNA, the CDR3 is TGCGCCAGCAGCCAAGGTCCAGGGTGGGACCAAGAGACCCAGTACTTC. This gives the protein CASSQGPGWDQETQYF.

The chain joins TRBV4-2 to TRBJ2-1, with 8 bases matching TRBD2. The V gene's germline CDR1 is LGHNA and CDR2 YNFKEQ. Trimming cost V 1 base and J 7 bases; bases outside gene matches: 9. This CDR3 spans 16 amino acids. The CDR3 nucleotides read TGTGCCAGCAGCCAAGCCCCGGGGGGGCAGGGGAATGAGCAGTTCTTC. Translating it yields CASSQAPGGQGNEQFF.

This chain connects TRBV18 to TRBJ2-1; TRBD2 matches 7 bases. V gave up 4 bases and J gave up 4 bases; unmatched junction bases: 7. Germline V gives CDR1 KGHSH, CDR2 LQKENI. The CDR3 consists of 15 residues. The CDR3 DNA is TGTGCCAGCTCACTACTGGGGGGGTTTTACAATGAGCAGTTCTTC. Residues: CASSLLGGFYNEQFF. The full variable domain, its missing parts supplied by reference TRBV18 and TRBJ2-1, is NAGVMQNPRHLVRRRGQEARLRCSPMKGHSHVYWYRQLPEEGLKFMVYLQKENIIDESGMPKERFSAEFPKEGPSILRIQQVVRGDSAAYFCASSLLGGFYNEQFFGPGTRLTVL.

The genes are TRBV6-5 and TRBJ1-1; D remains ambiguous. Trimming cost V 6 bases and J 4 bases, with 12 bases left between them. Germline V gene data show CDR1 as MNHEY and CDR2 as SVGAGI. The CDR3 has 13 amino acids. The CDR3 sequence: CASSRGIFTEAFF. The CDR3 DNA follows: TGTGCCAGCAGCCGAGGGATATTCACTGAAGCTTTCTTT.

CDR3 nucleotide sequence: TGCAGTGCTAGTCCCGACAGGGGAAGTTCACCCCTCCACTTT. Its translation is CSASPDRGSSPLHF. The chain carries TRBV20-1 and TRBJ1-6; 8 bases map to TRBD1. The J segment lost 9 bases and the V segment lost 3 bases, leaving 7 bases of the junction unmatched. Germline CDR1 reads DFQATT; CDR2 reads SNEGSKA (reference sequence). The CDR3 is made up of 14 amino acids.

This sequence joins TRBV6-5 and TRBJ1-1, with D unclear. Germline values: CDR1 MNHEY, CDR2 SVGAGI. V was pared by 2 bases and J by 11 bases, with 12 bases between. The CDR3 is 12 residues long. CDR3 nucleotides: TGTGCCAGCAGTTACCCGGGAGGAGGGGCTTTCTTT. Amino acids: CASSYPGGGAFF.

The chain recombines TRBV11-2 with TRBJ2-1; maybe TRBD1 (6 bases). The V gene's germline CDR1 is SGHAT and CDR2 FQNNGV. V lost 5 bases and J 1 base, leaving 12 bases between the germline ends. This CDR3 has 15 residues. The CDR3 DNA reads as TGTGCCAGCAGCCCAAGGACAGTATCCTACAATGAGCAGTTCTTC. This gives the protein CASSPRTVSYNEQFF.

CDR3: CASSLVNGKGDGYTF. CDR3 sequence (DNA): TGTGCCAGCAGCTTAGTGAACGGAAAGGGAGACGGCTACACCTTC. The V call is TRBV7-9, the J call TRBJ1-2; D is unclear. The CDR3 is made up of 15 amino acids. With 1 base removed from V and 8 bases from J, the gap between germline ends came to 17 bases. Germline CDR1 SEHNR, CDR2 FQNEAQ (reference sequence).

The chain has TRBV5-1 and TRBJ2-2, with D possibly TRBD2 on 5 matching bases. CDR3 length equals 15 residues. The ends were cut back, 5 bases at V and 4 bases at J, with 15 bases in the middle. Germline-derived CDR1 and CDR2 are SGHRS and YFSETQ. CDR3 sequence reads: CASSKEGISTGELFF. As DNA, the CDR3 is TGCGCCAGCAGTAAAGAGGGAATTTCCACCGGGGAGCTGTTTTTT.

The genes are TRBV9 and TRBJ1-2, with 10 bases matching TRBD1. Germline V gives CDR1 SGDLS, CDR2 YYNGEE. CDR3 length: 14 residues. Losses at the gene ends were 3 bases for V and 7 bases for J; bases not matched to a gene: 6. The CDR3 protein is CASSADRGYVGYTF. DNA of the CDR3: TGTGCCAGCAGCGCGGACAGGGGGTATGTTGGCTACACCTTC.

The J gene is TRBJ2-1, the V gene TRBV19, with 8 bases lining up with TRBD2. Looked up from germline, CDR1 is LNHDA and CDR2 is SQIVND (reference sequence). J lost 2 bases, V lost 5 bases, and 5 bases had no gene match. The CDR3 runs to 15 residues. The CDR3 region is CASSSLAEPYNEQFF. CDR3 in DNA: TGTGCCAGTAGTTCACTAGCGGAACCCTACAATGAGCAGTTCTTC.

The J gene is TRBJ2-2, the V gene TRBV5-1, with 10 bases lining up with TRBD1. This CDR3 contains 15 residues. V was pared by 5 bases and J by 8 bases, with 9 bases of the junction left unmatched. CDR1 is SGHRS, CDR2 YFSETQ, per germline. CDR3 in amino acids: CASRPGQGPEGELFF. In nucleotides, the CDR3 is TGCGCCAGCAGGCCGGGACAGGGGCCGGAGGGGGAGCTGTTTTTT.

The chain has TRBV4-2 and TRBJ2-3, with 7 bases aligning to TRBD2. This CDR3 contains 17 residues. The V gene's germline CDR1 is LGHNA and CDR2 YNFKEQ. The V and J ends lost 1 base and 2 bases, in that order; junction bases with no gene match: 9. CDR3 sequence reads: CASSQGTASGITDTQYF. The CDR3 DNA reads as TGTGCCAGCAGCCAAGGTACGGCTAGCGGCATCACAGATACGCAGTATTTT.

J is TRBJ2-3 and V is TRBV3-1 (or the pseudogene TRBV3-2), with D possibly TRBD2 on 6 matching bases. CDR1 is LGHDT, CDR2 YNNKEL, per germline (reference sequence). The V gene lost 3 bases and the J gene lost 10 bases, with 17 bases spanning the gap. This CDR3 is built from 14 residues. DNA of the CDR3: TGTGCCAGCAGCCACCGGGAGCCGGTCGGGGCGCAGTATTTT. This gives the protein CASSHREPVGAQYF.

V gene TRBV2 combines with J gene TRBJ2-1; 8 positions agree with TRBD2. Germline CDR1 reads SNHLY; CDR2 reads FYNNEI. Trimming took 3 bases from V and 3 from J; bases not matched to a gene: 4. CDR3 size: 15 residues. The CDR3 DNA follows: TGTGCCAGCAGTGACGGGGGGGCTTTCTACAATGAGCAGTTCTTC. Translated, it gives CASSDGGAFYNEQFF.

The chain has TRBV7-3 and TRBJ2-1, with 10 bases matching TRBD1. The V and J ends lost 5 bases and 6 bases, in that order; junction bases with no gene match: 4. Germline V gene data show CDR1 as SGHTA and CDR2 as FQGTGA. The CDR3 sequence is 14 residues long. For the CDR3, the DNA is TGTGCCAGCAGCGGGACAGGGGCTGGCAATGAGCAGTTCTTC. Encoded protein: CASSGTGAGNEQFF. The complete variable domain, with remaining parts taken from reference TRBV7-3 and TRBJ2-1, reads GAGVSQTPSNKVTEKGKYVELRCDPISGHTALYWYRQSLGQGPEFLIYFQGTGAADDSGLPNDRFFAVRPEGSVSTLKIQRTERGDSAVYLCASSGTGAGNEQFFGPGTRLTVL.

This clone was seen a single time. For the CDR3, the DNA is TGTGCCATCAGTGAGTTACAGGGCCTAAATTCACCCCTCCACTTT. It codes for CAISELQGLNSPLHF. V gene TRBV10-3 combines with J gene TRBJ1-6, with D perhaps TRBD1 (6 bases). The CDR3 covers 15 residues. CDR1 is ENHRY, CDR2 SYGVKD, per germline. The V end lost 1 base, the J end lost 7 bases, and 11 bases lay between the germline ends.

This chain links TRBV18 with TRBJ2-1; 7 positions agree with TRBD1. The trim removed 1 base at V and 9 bases at J, leaving 6 bases unmatched. This CDR3 spans 14 amino acids. Germline V gene lookup returns CDR1 KGHSH and CDR2 LQKENI. The CDR3 loop is CASSPLTGIGEQFF. The CDR3 region has the DNA TGTGCCAGCTCACCACTGACAGGGATCGGTGAGCAGTTCTTC.

J is TRBJ1-5 and V is TRBV3-1 (or the pseudogene TRBV3-2), with D maybe TRBD1 (5 bases). The CDR3 loop spans 17 amino acids. The ends were cut back, 2 bases at V and 0 bases at J, with 14 bases in the middle. CDR1 and CDR2 from the germline V gene are LGHDT and YNNKEL (reference sequence). CDR3 loop: CASSQSGAGYSNQPQHF. The CDR3 DNA sequence: TGTGCCAGCAGCCAATCCGGGGCGGGATATAGCAATCAGCCCCAGCATTTT.

This sequence joins TRBV19 and TRBJ1-1; a possible D gene is TRBD1 (5 bases). Germline CDR1 LNHDA, CDR2 SQIVND (reference sequence). The CDR3 sequence is 15 residues long. V gave up 7 bases and J gave up 3 bases, with 18 bases separating them. CDR3 DNA sequence: TGTGCCAGTATCTTAATGGGGGGTGGGGACACTGAAGCTTTCTTT. Its protein product is CASILMGGGDTEAFF.

The chain carries TRBV6-1 and TRBJ2-7, with D hard to call. Trimming took 3 bases from V and 0 from J, leaving 6 bases between them. CDR3 length: 13 residues. Germline CDR1 and CDR2: MNHNS and SASEGT. The CDR3 loop reads CASSDTDSYEQYV. In nucleotides, the CDR3 is TGTGCCAGCAGTGATACAGACTCCTACGAGCAGTACGTC.

This clone has only a few counts. CDR3 bases: TGTGCCAGCAGTTTAGTAGCGGGCGCAGATACGCAGTATTTT. It yields the protein CASSLVAGADTQYF. The V call is TRBV27, the J call TRBJ2-3; 7 nucleotides align to TRBD2. CDR1 is MNHEY, CDR2 SMNVEV, per germline (reference sequence). V dropped 2 bases and J dropped 4; count of bases not matched to a gene: 3. CDR3 length: 14 residues.

The chain uses TRBV6-5 and TRBJ2-3; tentatively, D is TRBD2 (7 bases). Trimming removed 7 bases at V and 3 bases at J, with 17 bases between. The CDR3 extends over 15 amino acids. The germline CDR1 and CDR2 sequences are MNHEY and SVGAGI. The CDR3, as DNA: TGTGCCAGCATCCTTATGGGGGGGACAACAGATACGCAGTATTTT. Translation: CASILMGGTTDTQYF.

The chain is built from TRBV7-2 and TRBJ1-5, with D perhaps matching TRBD1 (5 bases). The CDR3 has 16 amino acids. CDR1 is SGHTA and CDR2 is FQGNSA in the germline V gene. Trimming left V 4 bases short and J 2 bases short, with 15 bases between. The CDR3 DNA reads as TGTGCCAGCAGCTGGGACTACCCCGGGGGCAATCAGCCCCAGCATTTT. Its translation: CASSWDYPGGNQPQHF.